The rows below give T cell receptor beta chains drawn from one sample of a study of CD8 T cells in ankylosing spondylitis. TCRdb processed the 5' RACE reads anew with MiXCR; each CDR3 protein has one entry. This table holds a few hundred thousand distinct CDR3 sequences, around 19% found once. The specimen sequenced was blood, either unsorted or a sorted T cell fraction (not recorded which). The receptors here all came from a male donor with ankylosing spondylitis. The CDR3 runs from the conserved cysteine through the conserved F or W. The D gene is left open where the match is weak. Expanded clones are given a class, and other clones once, few, many or no size at all.

J gene | clone size | V gene | D gene | CDR3 protein | CDR3 DNA
TRBJ1-1 | many | TRBV2 | NA | CASSGGSSTEAFF | TGTGCCAGCAGTGGAGGCAGCTCCACTGAAGCTTTCTTT
TRBJ1-2 | few | TRBV12-3/TRBV12-4 | NA | CASSSDWYGYTF | TGTGCCAGCAGCTCGGATTGGTATGGCTACACCTTC
TRBJ2-1 | few | TRBV12-3/TRBV12-4 | TRBD2 | CASSLPRVAGERKQFF | TGTGCCAGCAGTTTGCCCCGGGTAGCGGGGGAGAGGAAGCAGTTCTTC
TRBJ1-1 | NA | TRBV27 | NA | CASSLAWGLNTEAFF | TGTGCCAGCAGTTTAGCGTGGGGGTTGAACACAGAAGCTTTCTTT
TRBJ2-7 | many | TRBV12-3/TRBV12-4 | NA | CASSGETATYEQYF | TGTGCCAGCAGTGGGGAGACAGCCACCTACGAGCAGTACTTC
TRBJ2-7 | few | TRBV4-1 | NA | CASSPSSSAYEQYF | TGCGCCAGCAGCCCATCCTCTAGCGCCTACGAGCAGTACTTC
TRBJ2-3 | NA | TRBV27 | NA | CASSYKGSTDTQYF | TGTGCCAGCAGTTATAAGGGTAGCACAGATACGCAGTATTTT
TRBJ1-5 | few | TRBV5-1 | NA | CASSLEPGAYNQPQHF | TGCGCCAGCAGCTTGGAACCCGGGGCCTACAATCAGCCCCAGCATTTT
TRBJ2-7 | few | TRBV28 | NA | CASSLYSYEQYF | TGTGCCAGCAGTTTATATAGCTACGAGCAGTACTTC
TRBJ2-1 | NA | TRBV20-1 | TRBD1 | CSARDRGQGEVRNNEQFF | TGCAGTGCTAGAGATAGGGGACAGGGGGAGGTAAGGAACAATGAGCAGTTCTTC
TRBJ2-1 | NA | TRBV27 | NA | CASSSPYISNEQFF | TGTGCCAGCAGTTCCCCTTATATTTCCAATGAGCAGTTCTTC
TRBJ2-1 | NA | TRBV18 | NA | CASSLPQGDEQFF | TGTGCCAGCTCACTCCCACAGGGAGATGAGCAGTTCTTC
TRBJ1-3 | once | TRBV4-3 | NA | CASSQDGDPSSGNTIYF | TGCGCCAGCAGCCAAGATGGGGACCCTAGCTCTGGAAACACCATATATTTT
TRBJ1-1 | NA | TRBV30 | NA | CAWSVGRGTEAFF | TGTGCCTGGAGTGTAGGACGGGGGACTGAAGCTTTCTTT
TRBJ1-3 | NA | TRBV3-1 | NA | CASHSGSSGNTIYF | TGTGCCAGCCACTCTGGCAGCTCTGGAAACACCATATATTTT
TRBJ2-3 | NA | TRBV7-9 | NA | CASSLGLGGTTDTQYF | TGTGCCAGCAGCTTAGGGTTAGGCGGCACCACAGATACGCAATATTTT
TRBJ2-1 | few | TRBV27 | TRBD2 | CASSKALAGPYNEQFF | TGTGCCAGCAGCAAAGCACTAGCGGGGCCCTACAATGAGCAGTTCTTC
TRBJ2-7 | many | TRBV5-6 | NA | CASSQGAGADEQYF | TGTGCCAGCAGCCAAGGGGCGGGGGCCGACGAGCAGTACTTC
TRBJ1-6 | NA | TRBV5-6 | NA | CASRRGGSPLHF | TGTGCCAGCAGGCGAGGAGGTTCACCCCTCCACTTT
TRBJ2-7 | few | TRBV6-1 | NA | CASSPISGTLHEQYF | TGTGCCAGCAGTCCCATCTCCGGGACCCTCCACGAGCAGTACTTC
TRBJ2-5 | few | TRBV4-1 | NA | CASSPSGPGYRETQYF | TGCGCCAGCAGTCCCTCTGGCCCAGGGTACCGAGAGACCCAGTACTTC
TRBJ2-7 | NA | TRBV7-9 | NA | CASSPPAGYEQYF | TGTGCCAGCTCCCCCCCTGCTGGGTACGAGCAGTACTTC
TRBJ1-1 | few | TRBV28 | TRBD1 | CASSLGQTNTEAFF | TGTGCCAGCAGCCTGGGACAGACGAACACTGAAGCTTTCTTT
TRBJ1-1 | few | TRBV11-3 | NA | CASSFRPGTEAFF | TGTGCCAGCAGCTTCAGGCCGGGAACTGAAGCTTTCTTT
TRBJ2-1 | NA | TRBV7-2 | NA | CASSLTDNEQFF | TGTGCCAGCAGCTTAACCGACAATGAGCAGTTCTTC
TRBJ1-5 | few | TRBV12-3/TRBV12-4 | TRBD1 | CASSSLDRPYQPQHF | TGTGCCAGCAGTTCCTTGGACAGGCCCTATCAGCCCCAGCATTTT
TRBJ2-1 | NA | TRBV4-1 | NA | CASSRGLGYNEQFF | TGCGCCAGCAGCCGGGGGCTGGGTTACAATGAGCAGTTCTTC
TRBJ1-1 | few | TRBV7-6 | NA | CASSIGGTSNTEAFF | TGTGCCAGCAGCATTGGAGGAACCTCGAACACTGAAGCTTTCTTT
TRBJ1-1 | NA | TRBV6-2/TRBV6-3 | NA | CASSYSPVSNTEAFF | TGTGCCAGCAGTTACTCCCCGGTTTCAAACACTGAAGCTTTCTTT
TRBJ1-4 | few | TRBV11-2 | NA | CASSLTPDRANEKLFF | TGTGCCAGCAGCTTAACCCCAGACAGAGCCAATGAAAAACTGTTTTTT
TRBJ2-1 | NA | TRBV10-3 | TRBD2 | CAISDFGASGTNEQFF | TGTGCCATCAGTGATTTTGGGGCTAGCGGGACCAATGAGCAGTTCTTC
TRBJ2-7 | few | TRBV12-3/TRBV12-4 | TRBD1 | CASKQTGGFYEQYF | TGTGCCAGCAAACAGACAGGGGGCTTCTACGAGCAGTACTTC
TRBJ1-2 | many | TRBV20-1 | NA | CSARKTESEPYGYTF | TGCAGTGCTAGAAAGACCGAATCAGAACCATATGGCTACACCTTC
TRBJ2-7 | few | TRBV4-3 | NA | CASSQGFLSVYEQYF | TGCGCCAGCAGCCAAGGATTCCTTAGCGTTTACGAGCAGTACTTC
TRBJ2-7 | many | TRBV5-1 | NA | CASSPIQGVSYEQYF | TGCGCCAGCAGCCCAATACAGGGAGTCTCCTACGAGCAGTACTTC
TRBJ2-3 | NA | TRBV20-1 | NA | CSVPGRLDPDTQYF | TGCAGTGTCCCAGGACGCCTGGACCCAGATACGCAGTATTTT
TRBJ2-5 | many | TRBV5-1 | NA | CASSEGTDYQETQYF | TGCGCCAGCAGCGAAGGGACGGATTACCAAGAGACCCAGTACTTC
TRBJ2-5 | few | TRBV2 | NA | CASSFPPGTAGMGQETQYF | TGTGCCAGCTCCTTCCCCCCCGGGACAGCGGGAATGGGCCAAGAGACCCAGTACTTC
TRBJ2-3 | NA | TRBV13 | NA | CASSSPDPPPDTQYF | TGTGCCAGCAGTTCCCCGGATCCCCCCCCAGATACGCAGTATTTT
TRBJ2-6 | few | TRBV29-1 | NA | CSVEAEGAGSGANVLTF | TGCAGCGTTGAAGCGGAGGGGGCGGGCTCTGGGGCCAACGTCCTGACTTTC